The 15 T cell receptor beta chains in this list originate from one sample, sequenced in a study of cytomegalovirus exposure and HLA in healthy donors. PCR amplification relied on 60 Vbeta primers (plus 13 Jbeta primers). Some clones are missing from TCRdb's copy, which holds only in-frame ones; the method was immunoSEQ multiplex PCR. The profile shows about 140,000 clones, around 77% of them singletons. The specimen sequenced was PBMCs. These receptors came from a woman aged 45-59 years in good health and CMV-seronegative.

This clone has just one count. J is TRBJ1-4 and V is TRBV9; 7 bases agree with TRBD1. V lost 1 base and J lost 1; bases outside the gene matches: 7. This CDR3 is 17 amino acids long. CDR1 and CDR2 from the germline V gene are SGDLS and YYNGEE. CDR3 in DNA: TGTGCCAGCAGCGTAAGGGATTACAGGGGAACTAATGAAAAACTGTTTTTT. It codes for CASSVRDYRGTNEKLFF.

The chain couples TRBV28 to TRBJ1-5; 8 bases fit TRBD1. This CDR3 region has 15 residues. Germline assignment: CDR1 MDHEN and CDR2 SYDVKM. V shed 6 bases and J 4 bases; nucleotides not matched to a gene: 8. CDR3 protein: CASRETGVTNQPQHF. In DNA form, the CDR3 reads TGTGCCAGCAGGGAGACAGGGGTGACTAATCAGCCCCAGCATTTT.

The genes are TRBV6-5 and TRBJ1-1; D is possibly TRBD1 (5 bases). The V end lost 0 bases, the J end lost 1 base, and 12 bases lay between the germline ends. Germline CDR1 MNHEY, CDR2 SVGAGI. The CDR3 is 16 amino acids. CDR3 sequence (DNA): TGTGCCAGCAGTTACTCCGATCGGACAAGGAACACTGAAGCTTTCTTT. As protein: CASSYSDRTRNTEAFF.

This chain joins TRBV7-2 and TRBJ1-5; 12 nucleotides agree with TRBD1. CDR3 length: 14 amino acids. Germline assignment: CDR1 SGHTA and CDR2 FQGNSA. After removal of 7 bases from V and 6 bases from J, the junction contained 4 bases not matched to a gene. The CDR3 bases are TGTGCCAGCACCCGGGACAGGGGGCTTCAGCCCCAGCATTTT. Encoded protein: CASTRDRGLQPQHF.

The chain joins TRBV25-1 to TRBJ1-1; D ambiguous. The CDR3 consists of 13 residues. Germline V gene data show CDR1 as MGHDK and CDR2 as SYGVNS. V shed 2 bases and J shed 5 bases, with 9 bases lying between them. In DNA, the CDR3 is TGTGCCAGCAGTGAAGGCAGAGGGACTGAAGCTTTCTTT. Its translation is CASSEGRGTEAFF.

The genes are TRBV4-3 and TRBJ2-7, with 9 bases that match TRBD2. Germline CDR1 is LGHNA and CDR2 is YSLEER. The CDR3 loop spans 15 amino acids. J was trimmed by 3 bases and V by 0 bases; bases with no gene match: 3. Here the CDR3 DNA reads TGCGCCAGCAGCCAAGAGAGCGGGGGGATCTACGAGCAGTACTTC. This encodes CASSQESGGIYEQYF.

The chain uses TRBV2 and TRBJ1-4; D may be TRBD1 (5 bases). Germline V gives CDR1 SNHLY, CDR2 FYNNEI. The CDR3 sequence is 12 residues long. V was cut by 10 bases and J by 8 bases, with 14 bases left in between. CDR3 region: CATQGLGEKLFF. In nucleotides, the CDR3 is TGTGCCACCCAGGGTTTGGGAGAAAAACTGTTTTTT.

V usage is TRBV2 and J usage is TRBJ2-1; 9 positions agree with TRBD1. Unmatched junction bases numbered 11, after V lost 5 bases and J lost 0 bases. This CDR3 region has 18 residues. The germline CDR1 and CDR2 sequences are SNHLY and FYNNEI. CDR3 region: CASSPGQGPPGSYNEQFF. The CDR3 DNA is TGTGCCAGCAGTCCGGGACAGGGACCACCCGGCTCCTACAATGAGCAGTTCTTC.

This clone was seen a handful of times. The chain recombines TRBV7-6 with TRBJ1-6; TRBD1 aligns across 7 bases. Germline V lookup: CDR1 SGHVS, CDR2 FNYEAQ. This CDR3 region has 15 residues. The ends lost 0 bases at V and 7 bases at J; junction bases unmatched: 3. DNA for the CDR3: TGTGCCAGCAGCTTAGCTGGGACAGAGAATTCACCCCTCCACTTT. It translates to CASSLAGTENSPLHF. Based on the CDR3 plus reference TRBV7-6 and TRBJ1-6, the full variable domain is GAGVSQSPRYKVTKRGQDVALRCDPISGHVSLYWYRQALGQGPEFLTYFNYEAQQDKSGLPNDRFSAERPEGSISTLTIQRTEQRDSAMYRCASSLAGTENSPLHFGNGTRLTVT.

The V gene is TRBV5-1, the J gene TRBJ1-2; D possibly corresponds to TRBD1 (6 bases). This CDR3 region has 15 residues. The germline gives CDR1 SGHRS, CDR2 YFSETQ. V lost 0 bases, J lost 4 bases, and 13 bases lay in between. CDR3 bases: TGCGCCAGCAGCTTGGCACAGGGACATCCCTATGGCTACACCTTC. It is translated as CASSLAQGHPYGYTF.

This clone was counted only a few times. The V call is TRBV5-1, the J call TRBJ2-5; tentative D call: TRBD2 (6 bases). V lost 4 bases to trimming and J lost 4 bases, with 14 bases between them. The CDR3 is made up of 14 amino acids. The germline V gene encodes CDR1 SGHRS and CDR2 YFSETQ. The CDR3: CASSPGGAPETQYF. CDR3 coding DNA: TGCGCCAGCAGCCCTGGAGGGGCCCCAGAGACCCAGTACTTC.

The V call is TRBV5-1, the J call TRBJ2-2; perhaps TRBD1 as D (6 bases). This CDR3 has 15 amino acids. Trimming removed 0 bases from V and 2 bases from J, with 8 bases in between. Germline V gene lookup returns CDR1 SGHRS and CDR2 YFSETQ. The DNA for the CDR3 is TGCGCCAGCAGCTTGGGGGACACTAACACCGGGGAGCTGTTTTTT. Its translation is CASSLGDTNTGELFF.

V usage is TRBV2 and J usage is TRBJ2-7, with D possibly TRBD1 on 6 matching bases. The germline CDR1 and CDR2 sequences are SNHLY and FYNNEI. Trimming pared 6 bases from V and 1 base from J, leaving 13 bases between. This CDR3 spans 14 amino acids. The CDR3 protein is CASSPGQYSYEQYF. CDR3 nucleotide sequence: TGTGCCAGCAGCCCCGGACAGTATTCCTACGAGCAGTACTTC.

The chain couples TRBV5-4 to TRBJ1-1, with D perhaps TRBD1 (5 bases). V was clipped by 0 bases and J by 0 bases, with 12 bases between them. Germline CDR1 is SGHNT and CDR2 is YYREEE (reference sequence). This CDR3 contains 16 residues. The CDR3 DNA is TGTGCCAGCAGCTTGGTTGGGGCTACCATGAACACTGAAGCTTTCTTT. Translating it yields CASSLVGATMNTEAFF.

The V and J genes are TRBV27 and TRBJ2-7; 9 bases are shared with TRBD2. This CDR3 is 14 amino acids long. Per the germline V gene, CDR1 is MNHEY and CDR2 is SMNVEV (reference sequence). The J segment lost 6 bases and the V segment lost 2 bases, leaving 5 bases of the junction unmatched. CDR3 nucleotides: TGTGCCAGCAGTTTACTGCGGGGGGGCTCCGAGCAGTACTTC. Translating it yields CASSLLRGGSEQYF.